The rows below give T cell receptor beta chains drawn from one sample of a study of prognosis after radiotherapy for stage I lung cancer. TCRdb processed the multiplex PCR reads anew with MiXCR; each CDR3 protein has one entry. The sample lists approximately 31,000 distinct CDR3 sequences; 40% to 60% were seen once. The source was PBMCs, collected before or after stereotactic body radiation therapy (not recorded which). The receptors here all came from a donor aged 50 or older with non-small cell lung cancer. Both conserved end residues are part of each CDR3. The order of the fields is J gene, clone size, D gene, V gene, CDR3 DNA, CDR3 protein. D genes are given only for firm matches. Where a row states a size, it is once, few, many or the class of an expanded clone; other rows omit it.

J: TRBJ2-7
size: -
D: -
V: TRBV6-1
DNA: TGTGCCAGCAGTGGGGGGGCCGGGGGATACGAGCAATACTTC
CDR3: CASSGGAGGYEQYF

J: TRBJ1-4
size: many
D: -
V: TRBV7-2
DNA: TGTGCCAGCAGCTTAGTTGGGGGCGATTCTAATGAAAAACTGTTTTTT
CDR3: CASSLVGGDSNEKLFF

J: TRBJ2-3
size: many
D: TRBD2
V: TRBV9
DNA: TGTGCCAGCAGCGTAGAAGGGACTAGCGGTAGCACAGATACGCAGTATTTT
CDR3: CASSVEGTSGSTDTQYF

J: TRBJ2-7
size: many
D: TRBD2
V: TRBV5-1
DNA: TGCGCCAGCAGTTCCTTGAGCGGGACCCACGAGCAGTACTTC
CDR3: CASSSLSGTHEQYF

J: TRBJ2-5
size: many
D: -
V: TRBV2
DNA: TGTGCCAGCAGTGAAGCGCTTTTTTCTGAGACCCAGTACTTC
CDR3: CASSEALFSETQYF

J: TRBJ1-4
size: many
D: TRBD1
V: TRBV6-9
DNA: TGTGCCAGCAGTTCCTACAGGGGAACTAATGAAAAACTGTTTTTT
CDR3: CASSSYRGTNEKLFF

J: TRBJ2-1
size: many
D: -
V: TRBV27
DNA: TGTGCCAGCAGTCCCTCCCCGGGGTACCGTGGGGGGTACAATGAGCAGTTCTTC
CDR3: CASSPSPGYRGGYNEQFF

J: TRBJ1-3
size: many
D: -
V: TRBV7-9
DNA: TGTGCCAGCAGCCAGCCAGGGAATCGTTTCTCTCCCTCTGGAAACACCATATATTTT
CDR3: CASSQPGNRFSPSGNTIYF

J: TRBJ1-1
size: many
D: -
V: TRBV6-5
DNA: TGTGCCAGCAGTTATCGGCTAGCTGAAGCTTTCTTT
CDR3: CASSYRLAEAFF

J: TRBJ2-6
size: -
D: TRBD1
V: TRBV6-1
DNA: TGTGCCAGCAGCCTGCCCAGGACAGGGGGCTCTGGGTCCAACGTCCTGACTTTC
CDR3: CASSLPRTGGSGSNVLTF

J: TRBJ2-2
size: many
D: TRBD2
V: TRBV10-3
DNA: TGTGCCATCAGGAGACATAGCGGGAATTACGCCGGGGAGCTGTTTTTT
CDR3: CAIRRHSGNYAGELFF

J: TRBJ2-1
size: -
D: TRBD2
V: TRBV7-3
DNA: TGTGCCAGCAGCTTTTCCCGGGTAGCGGGAGAGGGTGAGCAGTTATTC
CDR3: CASSFSRVAGEGEQLF

J: TRBJ1-1
size: many
D: TRBD1
V: TRBV7-2
DNA: TGTGCCAGCAGCTGGGGACAGTACACTGAAGCTTTCTTT
CDR3: CASSWGQYTEAFF

J: TRBJ2-3
size: many
D: TRBD2
V: TRBV7-9
DNA: TGTGCCAGCAGCTCCTTCGGACTAGCGGGAGATGTTATGGATACGCAGTATTTT
CDR3: CASSSFGLAGDVMDTQYF

J: TRBJ2-6
size: many
D: -
V: TRBV7-3
DNA: TGTGCCAGCAGCCTAGGGGGTACTGGGGCCAACGTCCTGACTTTC
CDR3: CASSLGGTGANVLTF

J: TRBJ2-7
size: -
D: TRBD1
V: TRBV20-1
DNA: TGCAGTGCCAGGGAAGGGACAGGGGGCTACGAGCAGTACTTC
CDR3: CSAREGTGGYEQYF

J: TRBJ2-3
size: -
D: TRBD2
V: TRBV27
DNA: TGTGCCAGCAGTTTATGGGCGGGAGGATCAGATACGCAGTATTTT
CDR3: CASSLWAGGSDTQYF

J: TRBJ1-1
size: many
D: -
V: TRBV7-6
DNA: TGTGCCAGCAGCTTAGGACCGGTAACTGAAGCTTTCTTT
CDR3: CASSLGPVTEAFF

J: TRBJ1-5
size: -
D: TRBD1
V: TRBV28
DNA: TGTTCCAGCGGACAGGGTGGGGGCAATCAGCCCCAGCATTTT
CDR3: CSSGQGGGNQPQHF

J: TRBJ1-2
size: -
D: TRBD1
V: TRBV2
DNA: TGCGCCAGCATCCCTACAGGGGAAGCAAGCTATGGCTACACCTTC
CDR3: CASIPTGEASYGYTF

J: TRBJ2-5
size: many
D: -
V: TRBV2
DNA: TGTGCCAGCACGACATTGGAGACCCAGTACTTC
CDR3: CASTTLETQYF

J: TRBJ2-2
size: many
D: -
V: TRBV7-9
DNA: TGTGCCAGCAGCTGGGGTAGCCCGAACACCGGGGAGCTGTTTTTT
CDR3: CASSWGSPNTGELFF

J: TRBJ2-7
size: many
D: TRBD1
V: TRBV20-1
DNA: TGCAGTGCTCCCTTTTTCGGACAGGGGGCGGGAGAGCAGTACTTC
CDR3: CSAPFFGQGAGEQYF

J: TRBJ2-2
size: many
D: TRBD1
V: TRBV20-1
DNA: TGCAGTGTTCTGACAGGGATGAACACCGGGGAGCTGTTTTTT
CDR3: CSVLTGMNTGELFF

J: TRBJ2-1
size: many
D: TRBD1
V: TRBV18
DNA: TGTGCCAGCTCTTCAACCGGGACAGGGGGAAGCAATGAGCAGTTCTTC
CDR3: CASSSTGTGGSNEQFF

J: TRBJ1-6
size: medium-sized
D: -
V: TRBV6-1
DNA: TGTGCCAGCAGCTCAGGCCCCTATAATTCACCCCTCCACTTT
CDR3: CASSSGPYNSPLHF

J: TRBJ2-3
size: many
D: -
V: TRBV7-2
DNA: TGTGCCAGCAGCTTACCCCGTTCTCGAGGGGATACGCAGTATTTT
CDR3: CASSLPRSRGDTQYF

J: TRBJ2-5
size: -
D: TRBD2
V: TRBV7-2
DNA: TGTGCCAGCATCTCACAGCGGGGTATGGAGACCCAGTACTTC
CDR3: CASISQRGMETQYF

J: TRBJ2-1
size: many
D: -
V: TRBV20-1
DNA: TGCAGTGCTAGAGAGGTCCGTCACTACAATGAGCAGTTCTTC
CDR3: CSAREVRHYNEQFF

J: TRBJ2-7
size: -
D: TRBD1
V: TRBV7-2
DNA: TGTGCCAGCAGCTCACAAATGGGACAGGGGCTCTACGAGCAGTACTTC
CDR3: CASSSQMGQGLYEQYF

J: TRBJ2-1
size: many
D: TRBD2
V: TRBV19
DNA: TGTGCCAGTAGTTCGGCGGGAGGGCCCGGTGAGCAGTTCTTC
CDR3: CASSSAGGPGEQFF

J: TRBJ2-2
size: many
D: -
V: TRBV5-1
DNA: TGCGCCAGCAGCTTGGGTGGCAGGACTTTCACCGGGGAGCTGTTTTTT
CDR3: CASSLGGRTFTGELFF

J: TRBJ2-7
size: many
D: -
V: TRBV12-3/TRBV12-4
DNA: TGTGCCAGCAGTTCCCACAGGATTTCCTACGAGCAGTACTTC
CDR3: CASSSHRISYEQYF

J: TRBJ2-7
size: many
D: TRBD1
V: TRBV2
DNA: TGTGCCAGCAGTGACCGGACAGGGGGGAGCAAGCAGTACTTC
CDR3: CASSDRTGGSKQYF

J: TRBJ1-1
size: -
D: -
V: TRBV5-1
DNA: TGCGCCAGCAGCTTGGACGGGCATGGCCGAGGAGAATCTTTCTTT
CDR3: CASSLDGHGRGESFF

J: TRBJ1-5
size: medium-sized
D: TRBD1
V: TRBV19
DNA: TGTGCCAGTAGTATCATATCAGGGGGTGGCCAGCCCCAGCATTTT
CDR3: CASSIISGGGQPQHF

J: TRBJ2-2
size: -
D: -
V: TRBV7-2
DNA: TGTGCCAGCAGCTTACGACAGAGTTGCACCGGGGAGCTGTTTTTT
CDR3: CASSLRQSCTGELFF